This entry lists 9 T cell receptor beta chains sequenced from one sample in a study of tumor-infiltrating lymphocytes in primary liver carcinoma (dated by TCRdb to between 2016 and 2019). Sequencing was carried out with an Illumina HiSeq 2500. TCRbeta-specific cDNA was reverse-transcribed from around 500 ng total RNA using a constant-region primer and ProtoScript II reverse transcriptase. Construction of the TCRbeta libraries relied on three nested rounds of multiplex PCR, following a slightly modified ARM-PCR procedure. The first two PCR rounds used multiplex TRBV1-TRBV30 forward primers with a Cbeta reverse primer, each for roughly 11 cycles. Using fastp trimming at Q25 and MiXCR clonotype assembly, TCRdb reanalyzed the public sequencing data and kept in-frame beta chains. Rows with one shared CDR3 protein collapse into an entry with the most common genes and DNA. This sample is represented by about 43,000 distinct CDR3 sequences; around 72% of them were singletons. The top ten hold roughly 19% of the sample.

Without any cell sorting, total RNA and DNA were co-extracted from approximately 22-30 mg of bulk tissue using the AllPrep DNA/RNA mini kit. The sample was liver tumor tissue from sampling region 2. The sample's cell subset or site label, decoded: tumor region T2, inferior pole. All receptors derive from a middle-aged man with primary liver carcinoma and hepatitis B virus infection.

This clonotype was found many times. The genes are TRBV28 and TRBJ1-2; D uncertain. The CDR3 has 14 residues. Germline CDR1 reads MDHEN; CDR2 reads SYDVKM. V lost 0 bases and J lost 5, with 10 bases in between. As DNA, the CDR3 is TGTGCCAGCAGTTTATGGGGTGGAGAGTATGGCTACACCTTC. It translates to CASSLWGGEYGYTF.

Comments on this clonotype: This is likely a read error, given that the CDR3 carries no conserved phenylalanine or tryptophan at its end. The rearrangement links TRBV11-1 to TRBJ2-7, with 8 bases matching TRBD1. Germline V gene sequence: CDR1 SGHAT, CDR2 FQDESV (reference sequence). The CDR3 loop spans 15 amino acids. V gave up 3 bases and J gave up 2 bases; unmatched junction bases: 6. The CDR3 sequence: CASSLFPGGAYEQYI. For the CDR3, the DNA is TGTGCCAGCAGCTTGTTTCCAGGGGGCGCCTACGAGCAGTACATC.

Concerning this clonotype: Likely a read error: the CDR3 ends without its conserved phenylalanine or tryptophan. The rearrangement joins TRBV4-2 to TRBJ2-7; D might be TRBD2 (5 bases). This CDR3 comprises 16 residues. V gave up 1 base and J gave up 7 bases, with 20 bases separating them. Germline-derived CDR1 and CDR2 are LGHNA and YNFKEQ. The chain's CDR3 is CASSQGTDSIGYEQYL. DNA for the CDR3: TGTGCCAGCAGCCAAGGAACGGACTCAATAGGCTATGAGCAGTACTTG.

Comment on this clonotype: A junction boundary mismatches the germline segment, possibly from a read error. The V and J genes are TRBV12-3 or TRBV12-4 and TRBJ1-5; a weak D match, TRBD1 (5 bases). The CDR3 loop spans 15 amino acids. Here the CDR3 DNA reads TGTGCAAGCACGCGGGGCACCGTAATAAATCAGCCTCAGCATTTT. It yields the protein CASTRGTVINQPQHF.

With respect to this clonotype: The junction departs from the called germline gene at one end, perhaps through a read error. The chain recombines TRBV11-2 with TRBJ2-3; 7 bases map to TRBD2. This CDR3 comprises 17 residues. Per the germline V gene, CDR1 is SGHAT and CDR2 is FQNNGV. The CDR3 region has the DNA TGTGCCAGCAACTTAGATCCGGGGGAGACTAGCACGGATACGAAGTATTTT. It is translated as CASNLDPGETSTDTKYF.

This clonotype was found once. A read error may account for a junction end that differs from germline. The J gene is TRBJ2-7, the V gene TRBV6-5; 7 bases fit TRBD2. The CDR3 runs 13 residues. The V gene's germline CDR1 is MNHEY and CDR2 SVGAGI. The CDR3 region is CAGSSGLEYEQYF. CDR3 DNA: TGCGCCGGCAGTTCCGGACTAGAGTACGAGCAGTACTTC.

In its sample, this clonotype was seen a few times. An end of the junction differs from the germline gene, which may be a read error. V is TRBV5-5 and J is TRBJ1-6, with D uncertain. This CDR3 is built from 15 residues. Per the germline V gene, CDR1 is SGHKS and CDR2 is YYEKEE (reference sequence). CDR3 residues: CVSSSWSESNSHLHF. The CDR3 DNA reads TGTGTCAGCAGCTCCTGGTCGGAGTCGAATTCACACCTCCACTTT.

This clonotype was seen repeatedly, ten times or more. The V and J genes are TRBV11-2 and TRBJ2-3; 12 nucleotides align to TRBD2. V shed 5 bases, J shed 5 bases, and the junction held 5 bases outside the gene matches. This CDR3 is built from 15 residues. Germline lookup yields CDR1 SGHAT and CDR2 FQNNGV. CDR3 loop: CASSASGRAIDTQYF. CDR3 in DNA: TGTGCCAGCAGCGCTAGCGGGAGGGCCATAGATACGCAGTATTTT.

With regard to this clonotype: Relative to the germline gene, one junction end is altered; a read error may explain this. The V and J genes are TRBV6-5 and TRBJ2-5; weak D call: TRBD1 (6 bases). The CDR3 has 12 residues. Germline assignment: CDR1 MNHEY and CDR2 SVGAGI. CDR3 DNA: TGTACCAGCAGGGGATATCAAGAGACCCAGAACTTC. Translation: CTSRGYQETQNF.